Shown below are 22 T cell receptor beta chains from a single sample sequenced in a study of shared clonotypes between healthy human individuals. CD45RO-negative, CCR7-positively selected cells formed the naive CD8 fraction, excluding terminally differentiated effector memory CD45RA+ cells. Sequencing used immunoSEQ multiplex PCR; TCRdb keeps in-frame clones, though not all of them. Here the sample spans hundreds of thousands of clones, approximately 96% being singletons. The sequencing sample was made of naive CD8+ T cells sorted from blood. These receptors were obtained from a woman in her thirties in good health.

This sequence joins TRBV27 and TRBJ2-7; the match to TRBD1 covers 8 bases. The ends lost 3 bases at V and 5 bases at J; junction bases unmatched: 9. The germline CDR1 and CDR2 sequences are MNHEY and SMNVEV (reference sequence). The CDR3 runs 15 residues. CDR3 region: CASSFDRGVGDEQYF. Here the CDR3 DNA reads TGTGCCAGCAGTTTCGACAGGGGAGTGGGTGACGAGCAGTACTTC.

The rearrangement uses TRBV5-1 and TRBJ2-7; possible D gene TRBD2, 5 bases. Trimming pared 5 bases from V and 3 bases from J, leaving 12 bases between. The CDR3 has 13 amino acids. Germline V gene sequence: CDR1 SGHRS, CDR2 YFSETQ. The CDR3 loop is CASRSFRGYEQYF. In DNA form, the CDR3 reads TGCGCCAGCAGAAGTTTTCGGGGCTACGAGCAGTACTTC.

The chain joins TRBV27 to TRBJ1-1; weak D call: TRBD1 (5 bases). Germline V gives CDR1 MNHEY, CDR2 SMNVEV (reference sequence). The CDR3 spans 15 residues. V was clipped by 8 bases and J by 3 bases, with 19 bases between them. The CDR3 is CASAAGGRGDTEAFF. For the CDR3, the DNA is TGTGCCAGCGCCGCGGGGGGGAGGGGAGACACTGAAGCTTTCTTT.

This CDR3 is CASSARQGPYEQYF. The CDR3 region has the DNA TGTGCCAGCAGTGCAAGACAGGGCCCCTACGAGCAGTACTTC. The chain has TRBV9 and TRBJ2-7; 7 bases are a match to TRBD1. Germline V gives CDR1 SGDLS, CDR2 YYNGEE. The V and J ends lost 5 bases and 2 bases, in that order; junction bases with no gene match: 7. This CDR3 is 14 amino acids long.

The rearrangement links TRBV29-1 to TRBJ2-3; no clear D gene. V was pared by 0 bases and J by 5 bases, with 12 bases between. CDR1 is SQVTM, CDR2 ANQGSEA, per germline. This CDR3 comprises 14 residues. CDR3: CSVEDPSLVDTQYF. DNA for the CDR3: TGCAGCGTTGAAGATCCTTCCTTAGTAGATACGCAGTATTTT.

V gene TRBV19 combines with J gene TRBJ2-3, with D possibly being TRBD1 or TRBD2 (5 bases each). The CDR3 totals 14 residues. V was trimmed by 3 bases and J by 2 bases, leaving 9 bases between them. CDR1 is LNHDA, CDR2 SQIVND, per germline (reference sequence). CDR3 in amino acids: CASSIMGVTDTQYF. The CDR3 nucleotides are TGTGCCAGTAGTATTATGGGGGTCACAGATACGCAGTATTTT.

The chain employs TRBV28 and TRBJ2-5, with D maybe TRBD2 (5 bases). The length of the CDR3 is 14 residues. Trimming shortened V by 7 bases and J by 0 bases, and 12 bases separated the two germline ends. Germline CDR1 MDHEN, CDR2 SYDVKM. CDR3 residues: CASTIARYQETQYF. The CDR3 region has the DNA TGTGCCAGCACCATAGCGAGGTACCAAGAGACCCAGTACTTC.

The gene calls are TRBV28 and TRBJ2-7; D not resolved. The V end was cut by 2 bases, the J end by 6 bases, with 5 bases between. This CDR3 has 11 amino acids. Germline CDR1 and CDR2: MDHEN and SYDVKM. CDR3 sequence: CASSLLREQYF. The CDR3 DNA follows: TGTGCCAGCAGTTTACTTCGCGAGCAGTACTTC.

The rearrangement links TRBV28 to TRBJ2-7; 7 bases match TRBD2. Unmatched junction bases numbered 7, after V lost 3 bases and J lost 5 bases. This CDR3 has 14 amino acids. Germline assignment: CDR1 MDHEN and CDR2 SYDVKM. In DNA form, the CDR3 reads TGTGCCAGCAGTTTGGGCGGGAGTCCCCACGAGCAGTACTTC. Translated, it gives CASSLGGSPHEQYF. Full variable domain (outside the CDR3, taken from reference TRBV28 and TRBJ2-7): DVKVTQSSRYLVKRTGEKVFLECVQDMDHENMFWYRQDPGLGLRLIYFSYDVKMKEKGDIPEGYSVSREKKERFSLILESASTNQTSMYLCASSLGGSPHEQYFGPGTRLTVT.

This clone was counted a single time. The rearrangement links TRBV19 to TRBJ2-1, with D possibly called TRBD1 or TRBD2 (7 bases each). CDR1 LNHDA and CDR2 SQIVND come from the germline V gene (reference sequence). V was shortened by 5 bases and J by 0 bases, with 23 bases between the two germline ends. The CDR3 contains 19 residues. DNA for the CDR3: TGTGCCAGTAGTCCGCAAATTGGGAGGGGGCCTTCCTCCTACAATGAGCAGTTCTTC. Its translation: CASSPQIGRGPSSYNEQFF. The variable domain in full, completed from reference TRBV19 and TRBJ2-1, reads DGGITQSPKYLFRKEGQNVTLSCEQNLNHDAMYWYRQDPGQGLRLIYYSQIVNDFQKGDIAEGYSVSREKKESFPLTVTSAQKNPTAFYLCASSPQIGRGPSSYNEQFFGPGTRLTVL.

The genes are TRBV5-1 and TRBJ2-1; D ambiguous. The V end was cut by 6 bases, the J end by 1 base, with 11 bases between. The CDR3 runs to 14 residues. CDR1 and CDR2 from the germline V gene are SGHRS and YFSETQ. The CDR3 DNA reads as TGCGCCAGCAAGGCGGCCGGTTCCTACAATGAGCAGTTCTTC. This sequence encodes CASKAAGSYNEQFF.

The chain links TRBV6-6 to TRBJ2-7; D gene ambiguous. This CDR3 region has 12 residues. CDR1 is MNHNY, CDR2 SVGAGI, per germline (reference sequence). V was pared by 0 bases and J by 5 bases, with 5 bases between. CDR3: CASSYSNDEQYF. The CDR3 DNA reads as TGTGCCAGCAGTTACTCGAACGACGAGCAGTACTTC.

This rearrangement joins TRBV10-3 to TRBJ2-7; 8 nucleotides agree with TRBD1. CDR3 length: 14 amino acids. CDR1 ENHRY and CDR2 SYGVKD come from the germline V gene. J gave up 1 base and V 3 bases, and 2 bases lay outside the gene matches. The CDR3: CAISDRDRSYEQYF. The DNA for the CDR3 is TGTGCCATCAGTGATAGGGACAGGTCCTACGAGCAGTACTTC.

This clone was counted once. The rearrangement uses TRBV5-8 and TRBJ2-7, with D perhaps matching TRBD2 (5 bases). Between the trimmed V and J ends, which lost 2 bases and 5 bases, there was a span of 14 bases. This CDR3 has 14 amino acids. Germline V gene lookup returns CDR1 SGHTS and CDR2 YDEGEE. The CDR3 DNA reads TGTGCCAGCAGCTTATCGGGCTTCGGGAACGAGCAGTACTTC. This sequence encodes CASSLSGFGNEQYF.

The V call is TRBV7-9, the J call TRBJ2-3; 12 bases line up with TRBD2. The CDR3 has 19 residues. V shed 5 bases and J 0 bases; nucleotides not matched to a gene: 12. Per the germline V gene, CDR1 is SEHNR and CDR2 is FQNEAQ (reference sequence). CDR3 residues: CASSLQTSGSMWSTDTQYF. The CDR3 DNA reads TGTGCCAGCAGCCTCCAGACTAGCGGGAGCATGTGGAGCACAGATACGCAGTATTTT. Variable domain in full (rest from reference TRBV7-9 and TRBJ2-3): DTGVSQNPRHKITKRGQNVTFRCDPISEHNRLYWYRQTLGQGPEFLTYFQNEAQLEKSRLLSDRFSAERPKGSFSTLEIQRTEQGDSAMYLCASSLQTSGSMWSTDTQYFGPGTRLTVL.

The V gene is TRBV5-6, the J gene TRBJ2-1, with TRBD2 identical over 15 bases. Trimming cost V 3 bases and J 7 bases; bases outside gene matches: 5. CDR1 and CDR2 (germline): SGHDT, YYEEEE. This CDR3 is built from 16 residues. In DNA, the CDR3 is TGTGCCAGCAGCTCCGGGACTAGCGGGAGGTGGAATGAGCAGTTCTTC. It translates to CASSSGTSGRWNEQFF.

On this clone itself: The same CDR3 arises from other DNA sequences in this sample as well. V is TRBV6-4 and J is TRBJ2-3; D call uncertain. Trimming removed 0 bases at V and 5 bases at J, with 3 bases between. In germline, CDR1 is MRHNA, CDR2 SNTAGT. The CDR3 is 12 amino acids. The CDR3 spells CASSDSGDTQYF. The CDR3 region has the DNA TGTGCCAGCAGTGACTCGGGAGATACGCAGTATTTT.

This chain links TRBV9 with TRBJ2-1; 7 bases fit TRBD2. V dropped 3 bases and J dropped 3; count of bases not matched to a gene: 6. The germline gives CDR1 SGDLS, CDR2 YYNGEE. This CDR3 spans 15 amino acids. CDR3 sequence: CASSEGSSGYNEQFF. The CDR3 DNA is TGTGCCAGCAGCGAGGGGTCTAGCGGCTACAATGAGCAGTTCTTC. Full variable domain (rest looked up from reference TRBV9 and TRBJ2-1): DSGVTQTPKHLITATGQRVTLRCSPRSGDLSVYWYQQSLDQGLQFLIQYYNGEERAKGNILERFSAQQFPDLHSELNLSSLELGDSALYFCASSEGSSGYNEQFFGPGTRLTVL.

A single count supports this clone. CDR3 sequence: CASSQSDRDFTDTQYF. CDR3 in DNA: TGTGCCAGCAGCCAGTCCGACAGGGATTTTACAGATACGCAGTATTTT. The V gene is TRBV9, the J gene TRBJ2-3, with 7 bases aligning to TRBD1. Germline-derived CDR1 and CDR2 are SGDLS and YYNGEE. The CDR3 extends over 16 amino acids. V gave up 4 bases and J gave up 3 bases; unmatched junction bases: 11.

Comment on this clone: At the DNA level, this CDR3 is encoded by other sequences in the same sample as well. J is TRBJ2-7 and V is TRBV19; no clear D gene. The germline V and J ends were trimmed by 5 bases and 0 bases, with 5 bases remaining between them. CDR3 length: 12 residues. Per germline, CDR1 LNHDA and CDR2 SQIVND (reference sequence). The DNA of the CDR3 is TGTGCCAGTAGTGCGTCCTCCTACGAGCAGTACTTC. Protein sequence: CASSASSYEQYF. Full variable domain (remainder filled in from reference TRBV19 and TRBJ2-7): DGGITQSPKYLFRKEGQNVTLSCEQNLNHDAMYWYRQDPGQGLRLIYYSQIVNDFQKGDIAEGYSVSREKKESFPLTVTSAQKNPTAFYLCASSASSYEQYFGPGTRLTVT.

The chain employs TRBV30 and TRBJ1-5; D is undetermined. The CDR3 consists of 14 residues. Trimming took 1 base from V and 5 from J, leaving 12 bases between them. Germline lookup yields CDR1 GTSNPN and CDR2 SVGIG (reference sequence). The CDR3: CAWSALRGDQPQHF. The CDR3 coding sequence is TGTGCCTGGAGTGCTCTCCGGGGTGATCAGCCCCAGCATTTT.

The chain joins TRBV5-1 to TRBJ2-7; D possibly matches TRBD1 or TRBD2 (5 bases each). The CDR3 sequence is 14 residues long. Germline CDR1 and CDR2: SGHRS and YFSETQ. V dropped 0 bases and J dropped 3 bases, with 10 bases sitting between them. CDR3 protein: CASSLGGAGYEQYF. Written as DNA, the CDR3 is TGCGCCAGCAGCTTGGGAGGGGCGGGCTACGAGCAGTACTTC.